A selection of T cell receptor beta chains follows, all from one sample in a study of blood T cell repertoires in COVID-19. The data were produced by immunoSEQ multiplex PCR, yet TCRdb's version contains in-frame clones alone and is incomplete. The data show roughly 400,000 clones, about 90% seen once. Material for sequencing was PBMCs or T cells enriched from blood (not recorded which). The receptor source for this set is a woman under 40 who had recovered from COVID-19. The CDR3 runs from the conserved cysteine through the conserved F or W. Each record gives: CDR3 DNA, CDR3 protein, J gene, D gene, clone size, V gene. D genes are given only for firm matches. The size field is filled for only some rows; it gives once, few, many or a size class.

TGTGCCAGCAGTGAACCGAGTGGAGACCGTCTCCAAGAGACCCAGTACTTC CASSEPSGDRLQETQYF TRBJ2-5 . . TRBV2
TGCAGCGTTTTCGGTAATGAAAAACTGTTTTTT CSVFGNEKLFF TRBJ1-4 . . TRBV29-1
TGTGCCAGCGGGACAGGGAGTTATGGCTACACCTTC CASGTGSYGYTF TRBJ1-2 TRBD1 . TRBV2
TGCGCCAGCAGCCAAGAGTCGGGGTTGCCCGCCGAGCAGTACTTC CASSQESGLPAEQYF TRBJ2-7 . . TRBV4-1
TGTGCCAGCAGCCTTCTAACCTACGAGCAGTACTTC CASSLLTYEQYF TRBJ2-7 . . TRBV11-1
TGTGCCAGCAGTGAGTTAGTTAGTGAGAATTCACCCCTCCACTTT CASSELVSENSPLHF TRBJ1-6 . . TRBV25-1
TGTGCCAGCAGTTTGCGGAGGTATGGCTACACCTTC CASSLRRYGYTF TRBJ1-2 . . TRBV12-3/TRBV12-4
TGTGCCAGCAGCTTGGGTCAGGGCTCCTATAATTCACCCCTCCACTTT CASSLGQGSYNSPLHF TRBJ1-6 . . TRBV7-9
TGTGCCAGCAGTTTTCTGCCTCAGGTCTACAATGAGCAGTTCTTC CASSFLPQVYNEQFF TRBJ2-1 . . TRBV27
TGTGCCAGCAGTGATAACTGGGGACAGTTGCTCGACAATTCACCCCTCCACTTT CASSDNWGQLLDNSPLHF TRBJ1-6 TRBD1 . TRBV27
TGTGCCAGCAGTGCCCCGGGTCAGCGGGGGGTATCCACAGATACGCAGTATTTT CASSAPGQRGVSTDTQYF TRBJ2-3 TRBD2 . TRBV6-4
TGTGCCAGCAGACCGGGGACTAGCGGGAGGAATGAGCAGTTCTTC CASRPGTSGRNEQFF TRBJ2-1 TRBD2 . TRBV6-5
TGTGCCAGCAGGACAGACAGGGACACCGGGGAGCTGTTTTTT CASRTDRDTGELFF TRBJ2-2 TRBD1 few TRBV6-4
TGTGCCAGCAGTTCCCTCCCGGACAGGCTAACGTGGCATTTT CASSSLPDRLTWHF TRBJ1-5 TRBD1 . TRBV27
TGTGCCAGCAGCCTCAACAGGGGGGGAGATAATTCACCCCTCCACTTT CASSLNRGGDNSPLHF TRBJ1-6 TRBD1 . TRBV11-2
TGTGCCAGCAGCTTCTTCGGACAGGGGAAAAACATTCAGTACTTC CASSFFGQGKNIQYF TRBJ2-4 TRBD1 many TRBV7-2
TGTGCCAGCAGCAAAGGGCCACCCAATCAGCCCCAGCATTTT CASSKGPPNQPQHF TRBJ1-5 . few TRBV21-1
TGTGCCAGCAGTACCCTCGGCGGGGCAGGTTCACCCCTCCACTTT CASSTLGGAGSPLHF TRBJ1-6 . . TRBV6-5
TGTGCCAGCTCACCAGGACAGGGGATCCAGCCCCAGCATTTT CASSPGQGIQPQHF TRBJ1-5 TRBD1 . TRBV18
TGTGCCAGCAGCTTGGTTAGGAACACTGAAGCTTTCTTT CASSLVRNTEAFF TRBJ1-1 . . TRBV11-2
TGCGCCAGCAGTTTAGAGCCACGGAACACTGAAGCTTTCTTT CASSLEPRNTEAFF TRBJ1-1 . . TRBV5-1
TGTGCCAGCAGTTTAGCCTTGACAGGGTCCTTCTCGACTTATGGCTACACCTTC CASSLALTGSFSTYGYTF TRBJ1-2 TRBD1 . TRBV2
TGCAGCAGTCGACTAGCGGGGGATATTAGAAGTGAGCAGTTCTTC CSSRLAGDIRSEQFF TRBJ2-1 TRBD2 . TRBV29-1
TGTGCCAGCAGCGTAGGGCTAGCGGCACATAAAAATCAAGAGACCCAGTACTTC CASSVGLAAHKNQETQYF TRBJ2-5 TRBD2 . TRBV9
TGTGCCAGCAGCCCCAGAGGGCTCCAGCTCCATGAGCAGTTCTTC CASSPRGLQLHEQFF TRBJ2-1 . . TRBV14
TGTGCCTGGAGACGGACTAGCGGGAGGGCGGAGACCCAGTACTTC CAWRRTSGRAETQYF TRBJ2-5 TRBD2 . TRBV30
TGTGCCAGCAGAGGGACAGGATCGCACACTGAAGCTTTCTTT CASRGTGSHTEAFF TRBJ1-1 TRBD1 . TRBV6-5
TGTGCCAGCAGTGTACAGGGGATCTACGAGCAGTACTTC CASSVQGIYEQYF TRBJ2-7 TRBD1 . TRBV25-1
TGTGCCAGCAGTGTAACTAGCGGGCCTTACAATGAGCAGTTCTTC CASSVTSGPYNEQFF TRBJ2-1 TRBD2 . TRBV6-4
TGTGCCAGCAGCTCACCCAGCGGGAACACCGGGGAGCTGTTTTTT CASSSPSGNTGELFF TRBJ2-2 . once TRBV7-9
TGTGCCAGCAGCTTTAGGGGTGTGAATCAGCCCCAGCATTTT CASSFRGVNQPQHF TRBJ1-5 . . TRBV13
TGTGCCAGCAGCCCATCGACAGGCCTCTACGAGCAGTACTTC CASSPSTGLYEQYF TRBJ2-7 . few TRBV7-9
TGTGCCTGGACCCCAACTAGTCCCGGGGAGCTGTTTTTT CAWTPTSPGELFF TRBJ2-2 . . TRBV30
TGTGCCAGCAGTTTACAGGGTCGGAATGAAAAACTGTTTTTT CASSLQGRNEKLFF TRBJ1-4 . . TRBV28
TGTGCCTGGGAGGTGAGGGACACTGAAGCTTTCTTT CAWEVRDTEAFF TRBJ1-1 . . TRBV30